This T cell receptor beta chain came from a study of early T cells in non-severe SARS-CoV-2 infection (dated by TCRdb to the early 2020s). Background on the whole study: Because TCR sequencing relied on bulk RNA taken from unsorted whole blood, pairing of alpha and beta chains was not possible. What the work shows at the level of the full study, not this receptor alone: VDJdb matching was skewed toward anti-spike CD8 responses and likely underestimated virus-specific expansions by missing private and CD4 specificities.

The study was a case-control design nested within a healthcare worker cohort in London, UK, with weekly nasopharyngeal swab PCR tests and blood sampling. Healthcare workers were recruited between 23 and 31 March 2020, during the week of the UK lockdown, and were followed weekly for up to roughly 15 weeks. This clonotype was found a few times. Its antigen is unknown. No much larger clone is present one base from it, and per-base qualities are unavailable. To prepare the library, 5' RACE was applied. TCRdb lists the instrument as NextSeq 500. Unique molecular identifiers were attached to individual cDNA molecules in the TCR library protocol so that sequencing error and PCR bias could be corrected. Both TCR alpha and beta chains were sequenced, and tight co-correlation was observed between alpha and beta sequence abundances in each sample. The authors' pipeline ran thus. Decombinator V4 was used to perform V gene, J gene and CDR3 annotation of TCR sequences. Expanded TCRs were defined as changing significantly between any two time points under a Poisson model with p below 0.0001. Abundances of TCRs were expressed as counts per million after normalisation to the total number of TCRs sequenced in each sample. MAIT TCRs were defined by TRAV1-2 paired with TRAJ12, TRAJ20 or TRAJ33, and iNKT TCRs by TRAV10 paired with TRAJ18. VDJdb, accessed on 1 November 2021, was searched for TCRs annotated for CMV, EBV and SARS-CoV-2, and TCRs annotated for more than one antigen were excluded. The raw public reads went through TCRdb reprocessing: fastp at Q25, MiXCR clone calling, in-frame beta chains kept. Under each unique CDR3 protein, matching rows form one entry showing the most common genes and DNA. V and J calls and clone size were set by TCRdb, not the authors. The sample has under 85,000 distinct CDR3 sequences on record, about 14% of them singletons. The leading ten clones occupy 3% to 5% of the sample.

Sequences MNHEY (CDR1) and SVGAGI (CDR2) are obtained from the germline V gene. The V end gives up 5 bases and the J end 2 bases, leaving 4 bases in the junction not matched to a gene. The CDR3 covers 15 residues, taking in both the cysteine and the phenylalanine. The CDR3 DNA has 45 bases and is translated from base 1. This chain is built from TRBV6-5 and TRBJ2-7; 12 bases in between match TRBD2. This TCR was sampled from an adult who was a healthcare worker with PCR-confirmed SARS-CoV-2 infection or an uninfected control (not recorded which). The starting material was whole blood, obtained at baseline. The CDR3 region reads CASSKTSGRTYEQYF. The nucleotides are TGTGCCAGCAGTAAGACTAGCGGGAGAACCTACGAGCAGTACTTC.